This TCR beta chain was retrieved from a study of cytomegalovirus exposure and HLA in healthy donors. The CDR3 is 14 amino acids. The germline V gene encodes CDR1 LGHNA and CDR2 YNFKEQ. Trimming cost V 5 bases and J 4 bases; bases outside gene matches: 4. General study results and limits: Among CMV-associated TCR beta chains, most appeared HLA-restricted in a later analysis. TCR beta sequences numbering about 17,000 were associated with HLA alleles at 0.05 false discovery rate in a later analysis.

Use of 60 Vbeta and 13 Jbeta primers characterized the PCR. Sequencing used immunoSEQ multiplex PCR; TCRdb keeps in-frame clones, though not all of them. The repertoire holds some 110,000 clones, with approximately 79% as singletons. About this clone: Its specificity is not known.

Sequences were obtained from PBMCs. The sequence was collected from a man in his sixties in good health and CMV-seronegative. The gene calls are TRBV4-2 and TRBJ2-7, with 11 bases identical to TRBD1. CDR3 sequence: CASSEGQGAYEQYV. In DNA, the CDR3 is TGTGCCAGCAGCGAAGGACAGGGGGCTTACGAGCAGTACGTC.